A single sample gave rise to the 14 T cell receptor beta chains below, sequenced in a study of identical twins. TCRdb reprocessed the 5' RACE reads via MiXCR and lists one record per CDR3 protein. The sample holds 150,000 or so distinct CDR3 sequences, around 3.5% seen once. Sequenced input: memory T cells sorted from blood. The receptors were gathered from a man younger than 35 in good health.

This clonotype was counted ten times or more. This chain joins TRBV15 and TRBJ2-7; 7 bases agree with TRBD2. Germline V lookup: CDR1 LNHNV, CDR2 YYDKDF (reference sequence). The CDR3 has 14 amino acids. V gave up 0 bases and J gave up 6 bases; unmatched junction bases: 5. The CDR3 bases are TGTGCCACCAGCAGAGATCTAACGGGGGGCGAGCAGTACTTC. This encodes CATSRDLTGGEQYF. Variable domain in full (rest from reference TRBV15 and TRBJ2-7): DAMVIQNPRYQVTQFGKPVTLSCSQTLNHNVMYWYQQKSSQAPKLLFHYYDKDFNNEADTPDNFQSRRPNTSFCFLDIRSPGLGDTAMYLCATSRDLTGGEQYFGPGTRLTVT.

This clonotype was seen repeatedly, ten times or more. The chain couples TRBV6-5 to TRBJ2-1; D gene ambiguous. The CDR3 loop spans 14 amino acids. The germline V gene has CDR1 MNHEY and CDR2 SVGAGI. Trimming stripped 0 bases from V and 4 bases from J, with 7 bases between. CDR3 bases: TGTGCCAGCAGTTACTCGAGAGTTTACAATGAGCAGTTCTTC. It codes for CASSYSRVYNEQFF.

This clonotype was counted a few times. The chain joins TRBV18 to TRBJ2-2, with D uncertain. Trimming stripped 2 bases from V and 4 bases from J, with 14 bases between. CDR1 is KGHSH, CDR2 LQKENI, per germline. This CDR3 comprises 16 residues. The CDR3: CASSPIHILSTGELFF. CDR3 nucleotides: TGTGCCAGCTCACCAATCCACATATTATCCACCGGGGAGCTGTTTTTT. Supplemented by reference TRBV18 and TRBJ2-2, the full variable domain reads NAGVMQNPRHLVRRRGQEARLRCSPMKGHSHVYWYRQLPEEGLKFMVYLQKENIIDESGMPKERFSAEFPKEGPSILRIQQVVRGDSAAYFCASSPIHILSTGELFFGEGSRLTVL.

This clonotype was recorded at least ten times. The chain is built from TRBV3-1 and TRBJ1-5; D is unresolved. CDR3 length: 13 residues. Trimming removed 0 bases at V and 4 bases at J, with 4 bases between. From germline, CDR1 is LGHDT and CDR2 YNNKEL (reference sequence). CDR3: CASSQDLNQPQHF. Here the CDR3 DNA reads TGTGCCAGCAGCCAAGACCTAAATCAGCCCCAGCATTTT.

This clonotype was detected ten times or more. This chain connects TRBV5-1 to TRBJ2-5, with 7 nucleotides matching TRBD2. CDR1 SGHRS and CDR2 YFSETQ come from the germline V gene. Germline trimming cut 0 bases from V and 5 bases from J; bases unmatched to any gene: 7. This CDR3 region has 15 residues. In DNA, the CDR3 is TGCGCCAGCAGCTTGGCCGGCGGGAGTATGGAGACCCAGTACTTC. It specifies CASSLAGGSMETQYF. Filled out from reference TRBV5-1 and TRBJ2-5, the complete variable domain reads KAGVTQTPRYLIKTRGQQVTLSCSPISGHRSVSWYQQTPGQGLQFLFEYFSETQRNKGNFPGRFSGRQFSNSRSEMNVSTLELGDSALYLCASSLAGGSMETQYFGPGTRLLVL.

This clonotype was counted between two and nine times. This chain uses TRBV3-1 with TRBJ2-1; 12 nucleotides align to TRBD2. The CDR3 covers 15 residues. Germline V gene sequence: CDR1 LGHDT, CDR2 YNNKEL (reference sequence). V trimming: 4 bases; J trimming: 7 bases; junction bases outside the gene matches: 5. CDR3 loop: CASSRTSGKTNEQFF. CDR3 coding DNA: TGTGCCAGCAGCCGGACTAGCGGGAAAACAAATGAGCAGTTCTTC.

This clonotype occurred many times. The rearrangement joins TRBV6-5 to TRBJ2-1; no definite D call. Trimming pared 0 bases from V and 6 bases from J, leaving 6 bases between. The germline CDR1 and CDR2 sequences are MNHEY and SVGAGI. This CDR3 region has 13 residues. The CDR3 reads CASSYSVLNEQFF. As DNA, the CDR3 is TGTGCCAGCAGTTACTCGGTCCTCAATGAGCAGTTCTTC.

This clonotype was picked up a small number of times. The V call is TRBV20-1, the J call TRBJ2-1; no reliable D call. The CDR3 totals 15 residues. With 6 bases removed from V and 6 bases from J, the gap between germline ends came to 21 bases. CDR1 is DFQATT and CDR2 is SNEGSKA in the germline V gene (reference sequence). The CDR3 nucleotides are TGCAGTGCGATATCACCCCAAAGTAGTCTCAATGAGCAGTTCTTC. Amino acid sequence: CSAISPQSSLNEQFF.

This clonotype turned up a few times. The chain couples TRBV30 to TRBJ1-2, with D unresolved. V dropped 0 bases and J dropped 0 bases, with 5 bases sitting between them. From germline, CDR1 is GTSNPN and CDR2 SVGIG (reference sequence). The CDR3 runs to 13 residues. The CDR3 reads CAWSVEANYGYTF. CDR3 sequence (DNA): TGTGCCTGGAGTGTTGAGGCTAACTATGGCTACACCTTC.

This chain joins TRBV20-1 and TRBJ2-1, with TRBD2 identical over 10 bases. Germline V lookup: CDR1 DFQATT, CDR2 SNEGSKA (reference sequence). The ends lost 6 bases at V and 2 bases at J; junction bases unmatched: 7. The CDR3 extends over 15 amino acids. CDR3 DNA sequence: TGCAGTGCACGACCCGGGACTAGCGCCTACAATGAGCAGTTCTTC. This gives the protein CSARPGTSAYNEQFF.

At least ten counts were recorded for this clonotype. The rearrangement uses TRBV5-1 and TRBJ2-1, with 13 bases aligning to TRBD2. The CDR3 is 16 amino acids. The V and J ends lost 3 bases and 0 bases, in that order; junction bases with no gene match: 0. Looked up from germline, CDR1 is SGHRS and CDR2 is YFSETQ. The CDR3 DNA follows: TGCGCCAGCAGCTGGACTAGCGGGGGCTCCTACAATGAGCAGTTCTTC. It yields the protein CASSWTSGGSYNEQFF.

This clonotype was detected ten times or more. V and J are TRBV6-5 and TRBJ1-2; 8 nucleotides match TRBD1. After removal of 4 bases from V and 8 bases from J, the junction contained 9 bases not matched to a gene. The CDR3 length is 14 residues. Germline-derived CDR1 and CDR2 are MNHEY and SVGAGI. This CDR3 is CASSSHQGAGGYTF. CDR3 nucleotide sequence: TGTGCCAGCAGTTCGCACCAGGGGGCAGGGGGCTACACCTTC.

This clonotype was recorded many times. This sequence joins TRBV15 and TRBJ2-3; the D gene is possibly TRBD2 (6 bases). This CDR3 contains 16 residues. In germline, CDR1 is LNHNV, CDR2 YYDKDF (reference sequence). Trimming stripped 4 bases from V and 3 bases from J, with 17 bases between. This chain's CDR3 is CATSIDWDSGTDTQYF. The CDR3, as DNA: TGTGCCACCAGCATAGACTGGGATAGCGGAACAGATACGCAGTATTTT.

This chain uses TRBV7-9 with TRBJ2-5; D gene unclear. Germline values: CDR1 SEHNR, CDR2 FQNEAQ (reference sequence). The CDR3 totals 12 residues. V shed 2 bases and J shed 7 bases, with 8 bases lying between them. The CDR3 region is CASSLNLGTQYF. The CDR3 DNA sequence: TGTGCCAGCAGCTTAAACCTGGGGACCCAGTACTTC.